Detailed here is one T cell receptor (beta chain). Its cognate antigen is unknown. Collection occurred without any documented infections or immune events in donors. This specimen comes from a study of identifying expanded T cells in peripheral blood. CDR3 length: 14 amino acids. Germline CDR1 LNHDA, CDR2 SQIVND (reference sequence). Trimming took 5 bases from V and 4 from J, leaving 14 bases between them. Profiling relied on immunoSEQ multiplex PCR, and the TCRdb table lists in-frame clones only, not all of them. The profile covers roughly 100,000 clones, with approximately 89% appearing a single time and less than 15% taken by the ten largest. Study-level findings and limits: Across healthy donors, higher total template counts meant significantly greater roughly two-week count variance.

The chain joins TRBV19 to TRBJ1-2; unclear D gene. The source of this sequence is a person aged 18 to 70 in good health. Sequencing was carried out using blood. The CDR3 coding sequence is TGTGCCAGTAGTGATGTCGGCGGAATCTATGGCTACACCTTC. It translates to CASSDVGGIYGYTF.